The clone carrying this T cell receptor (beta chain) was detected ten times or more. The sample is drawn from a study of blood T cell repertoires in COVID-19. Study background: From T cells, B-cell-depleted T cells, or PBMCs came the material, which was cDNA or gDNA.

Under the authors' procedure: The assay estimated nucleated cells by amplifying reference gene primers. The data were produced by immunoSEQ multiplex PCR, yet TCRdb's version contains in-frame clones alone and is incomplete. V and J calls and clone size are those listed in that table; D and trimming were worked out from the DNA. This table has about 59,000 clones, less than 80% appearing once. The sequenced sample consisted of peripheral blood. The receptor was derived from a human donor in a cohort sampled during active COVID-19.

The CDR3 here is CASSQVSDGYTF. Written as DNA, the CDR3 is TGCGCCAGCAGCCAAGTGTCAGATGGCTACACCTTC. This rearrangement joins TRBV4-1 to TRBJ1-2, with D hard to call. The CDR3 runs to 12 residues. Germline loops: CDR1 MGHRA, CDR2 YSYEKL. The V and J ends lost 1 base and 6 bases respectively, with 6 bases between them.